This TCR beta chain was identified during a study of cytomegalovirus exposure and HLA in healthy donors. Looking at the study overall: Roughly 80 million unique TCRs from HLA-typed donors made up an early data release.

Both 60 Vbeta primers and 13 Jbeta primers went into the PCR. The data were produced by immunoSEQ multiplex PCR, yet TCRdb's version contains in-frame clones alone and is incomplete. There are around 100,000 clones in the sample; about 80% occur only once, and around 5% lies in the top ten. V lost 6 bases and J 5 bases, leaving 17 bases between the germline ends. The CDR3 is 15 residues long. Germline CDR1 and CDR2: SGHVS and FQNEAQ. Notes on the study in general: TCR beta V- and J-gene trimming was later associated with a missense DCLRE1C variant. The study put 150 to 200 TCR beta chains on its list as cytomegalovirus-associated. Immune exposure information available was restricted to CMV serostatus.

For this clone: Its matching antigen is unknown.

The clonotype originates from a female donor in good health and CMV-seropositive. The sequencing input was PBMCs. V and J are TRBV7-8 and TRBJ2-1; tentatively, D is TRBD2 (5 bases). DNA for the CDR3: TGTGCCAGCAGATACGCGGACTGGAGTAACAATGAGCAGTTCTTC. Protein: CASRYADWSNNEQFF. The whole variable domain, filled in from reference TRBV7-8 and TRBJ2-1, reads GAGVSQSPRYKVAKRGQDVALRCDPISGHVSLFWYQQALGQGPEFLTYFQNEAQLDKSGLPSDRFFAERPEGSVSTLKIQRTQQEDSAVYLCASRYADWSNNEQFFGPGTRLTVL.